The 32 T cell receptor beta chains listed next were all sequenced from one sample in a study of T cell responses to AZD1222 COVID-19 vaccine. Profiling relied on immunoSEQ multiplex PCR, and the TCRdb table lists in-frame clones only, not all of them. The sample carries roughly 130,000 clones, 88% recorded once. The starting material was peripheral blood, obtained on day 0 of MenACWY control vaccination. The receptors derive from an adult in good health.

The chain recombines TRBV19 with TRBJ2-7; a weak D match, TRBD2 (5 bases). This CDR3 has 14 residues. The germline V and J ends were trimmed by 4 bases and 4 bases, with 14 bases remaining between them. CDR1 and CDR2 (germline): LNHDA, SQIVND (reference sequence). CDR3 DNA sequence: TGTGCCAGTAGTAGGAGGCTAGAATCGTACGAGCAGTACTTC. It yields the protein CASSRRLESYEQYF. Filled out from reference TRBV19 and TRBJ2-7, the complete variable domain reads DGGITQSPKYLFRKEGQNVTLSCEQNLNHDAMYWYRQDPGQGLRLIYYSQIVNDFQKGDIAEGYSVSREKKESFPLTVTSAQKNPTAFYLCASSRRLESYEQYFGPGTRLTVT.

CDR3 amino acids: CASTRTSGVGNEQFF. DNA for the CDR3: TGTGCCAGCACTCGGACCAGCGGGGTGGGCAATGAGCAGTTCTTC. The chain couples TRBV5-4 to TRBJ2-1; 7 nucleotides match TRBD2. Germline V gene lookup returns CDR1 SGHNT and CDR2 YYREEE (reference sequence). The CDR3 sequence is 15 residues long. The J segment lost 6 bases and the V segment lost 6 bases, leaving 12 bases of the junction unmatched.

This chain uses TRBV6-4 with TRBJ2-3, with TRBD2 as a possible D gene (5 bases). V was shortened by 1 base and J by 6 bases, with 14 bases between the two germline ends. The CDR3 extends over 15 amino acids. The germline CDR1 and CDR2 sequences are MRHNA and SNTAGT. CDR3 in amino acids: CASSDFAGLRDTQYF. In DNA, the CDR3 is TGTGCCAGCAGTGACTTTGCGGGCCTGCGGGATACGCAGTATTTT.

The chain carries TRBV10-3 and TRBJ2-1; TRBD1 might be the D (5 bases). The CDR3 totals 12 residues. Trimming removed 4 bases at V and 9 bases at J, with 10 bases between. Germline lookup yields CDR1 ENHRY and CDR2 SYGVKD. Here the CDR3 reads CAISGDSAEQFF. The CDR3 coding sequence is TGTGCCATCAGTGGCGACAGCGCTGAGCAGTTCTTC.

This chain joins TRBV9 and TRBJ2-1; D not certain. In germline, CDR1 is SGDLS, CDR2 YYNGEE. V was clipped by 4 bases and J by 8 bases, with 28 bases between them. The CDR3 has 18 amino acids. DNA of the CDR3: TGTGCCAGCAGCCCTCTGGAAAAGTTACGGGTGGTTGGGGATGAGCAGTTCTTC. This encodes CASSPLEKLRVVGDEQFF. The whole variable domain, filled in from reference TRBV9 and TRBJ2-1, reads DSGVTQTPKHLITATGQRVTLRCSPRSGDLSVYWYQQSLDQGLQFLIQYYNGEERAKGNILERFSAQQFPDLHSELNLSSLELGDSALYFCASSPLEKLRVVGDEQFFGPGTRLTVL.

The genes are TRBV19 and TRBJ1-1; D possibly corresponds to TRBD1 (5 bases). Trimming took off 9 bases at V and 0 bases at J, with 11 bases between the two ends. The germline V gene has CDR1 LNHDA and CDR2 SQIVND (reference sequence). This CDR3 is 13 amino acids long. Here the CDR3 reads CAREKTVNTEAFF. The CDR3 DNA reads TGTGCCAGAGAAAAGACAGTGAACACTGAAGCTTTCTTT.

This clone showed up just a few times. The chain combines TRBV24-1 with TRBJ1-5, with TRBD1 as a possible D gene (5 bases). V lost 0 bases to trimming and J lost 4 bases, with 9 bases between them. CDR3 length equals 15 residues. Germline CDR1 KGHDR, CDR2 SFDVKD. The CDR3 nucleotides are TGTGCCACCAGTGATTTGGGCCAGGGTAATCAGCCCCAGCATTTT. Translation gives CATSDLGQGNQPQHF.

This rearrangement joins TRBV4-1 to TRBJ2-1, with 10 bases that match TRBD1. CDR3 length: 20 residues. CDR1 MGHRA and CDR2 YSYEKL come from the germline V gene. Germline trimming cut 4 bases from V and 0 bases from J; bases unmatched to any gene: 15. DNA of the CDR3: TGCGCCAGCAGCCCCTTTTCTAGGGGACAGGGGACAAGCTCCTACAATGAGCAGTTCTTC. This codes for CASSPFSRGQGTSSYNEQFF.

The CDR3 sequence: CASSAPKLAGEDEQYF. CDR3 bases: TGTGCCAGCAGCGCCCCTAAGCTAGCGGGAGAGGACGAGCAGTACTTC. The chain has TRBV7-7 and TRBJ2-7; 10 bases fit TRBD2. The ends lost 5 bases at V and 5 bases at J; junction bases unmatched: 12. Germline V gene sequence: CDR1 SSHAT, CDR2 FNYEAQ (reference sequence). The CDR3 is 16 amino acids.

The chain recombines TRBV7-3 with TRBJ2-1; no definite D call. The CDR3 is 14 residues long. From germline, CDR1 is SGHTA and CDR2 FQGTGA. Trimming pared 8 bases from V and 7 bases from J, leaving 18 bases between. This CDR3 reads CASSPTRQQNEQFF. In DNA form, the CDR3 reads TGTGCCAGCTCCCCAACCCGACAACAAAATGAGCAGTTCTTC.

The J gene is TRBJ1-3, the V gene TRBV9; D is ambiguous. The CDR3 extends over 15 amino acids. The ends were cut back, 4 bases at V and 2 bases at J, with 13 bases in the middle. Germline lookup yields CDR1 SGDLS and CDR2 YYNGEE. The CDR3 reads CASSPDWKPGNTIYF. The CDR3 nucleotides read TGTGCCAGCAGCCCGGACTGGAAACCTGGAAACACCATATATTTT.

The chain carries TRBV29-1 and TRBJ2-7; D not certain. CDR1 and CDR2 (germline): SQVTM, ANQGSEA. V gave up 3 bases and J gave up 5 bases, with 11 bases separating them. The CDR3 consists of 12 residues. CDR3 nucleotides: TGCAGCGTTGATGCTGGGGTGAACGAGCAGTACTTC. The encoded protein is CSVDAGVNEQYF.

This chain connects TRBV6-4 to TRBJ2-2; possibly TRBD2 for D (5 bases). The CDR3 covers 14 residues. Between the trimmed V and J ends, which lost 4 bases and 7 bases, there was a span of 13 bases. CDR1 is MRHNA and CDR2 is SNTAGT in the germline V gene. The CDR3 DNA reads as TGTGCCAGCAGTGCCCACGGCGGGTTCGGGGAGCTGTTTTTT. It is translated as CASSAHGGFGELFF.

This clone was detected once. This chain uses TRBV19 with TRBJ1-1; 9 nucleotides align to TRBD1. The CDR3 spans 14 residues. Germline-derived CDR1 and CDR2 are LNHDA and SQIVND (reference sequence). Germline trimming cut 7 bases from V and 5 bases from J; bases unmatched to any gene: 8. CDR3 sequence: CASKWDRAVTEAFF. CDR3 sequence (DNA): TGTGCCAGTAAATGGGACAGGGCGGTTACTGAAGCTTTCTTT. Drawing the rest from reference TRBV19 and TRBJ1-1, the complete variable domain is DGGITQSPKYLFRKEGQNVTLSCEQNLNHDAMYWYRQDPGQGLRLIYYSQIVNDFQKGDIAEGYSVSREKKESFPLTVTSAQKNPTAFYLCASKWDRAVTEAFFGQGTRLTVV.

The chain is built from TRBV30 and TRBJ2-7; D might be TRBD2 (7 bases). The V end was cut by 1 base, the J end by 3 bases, with 13 bases between. The CDR3 extends over 14 amino acids. Germline assignment: CDR1 GTSNPN and CDR2 SVGIG (reference sequence). The CDR3 region has the DNA TGTGCCTGGAGTGGAGGGGGGGACCTCTACGAGCAGTACTTC. This gives the protein CAWSGGGDLYEQYF.

The chain uses TRBV6-5 and TRBJ2-7; TRBD2 matches at 14 bases. Germline lookup yields CDR1 MNHEY and CDR2 SVGAGI. Germline trimming cut 7 bases from V and 5 bases from J; bases unmatched to any gene: 7. The CDR3 loop spans 15 amino acids. CDR3 nucleotides: TGTGCCAGCACCGGGACTAGCGGGAGTCGGCACGAGCAGTACTTC. Translated: CASTGTSGSRHEQYF.

The genes are TRBV27 and TRBJ1-2; the D is unclear. Trimming shortened V by 6 bases and J by 8 bases, and 19 bases separated the two germline ends. CDR1 and CDR2 (germline): MNHEY, SMNVEV (reference sequence). The CDR3 length is 14 residues. The CDR3 region is CASSRMAAGGGYTF. The CDR3 DNA reads TGTGCCAGCAGCCGAATGGCCGCTGGAGGAGGCTACACCTTC.

The chain is built from TRBV30 and TRBJ2-1; TRBD2 is a possible D gene (6 bases). The CDR3 covers 14 residues. Trimming left V 3 bases short and J 9 bases short, with 18 bases between. Per the germline V gene, CDR1 is GTSNPN and CDR2 is SVGIG (reference sequence). The CDR3 loop is CAWSGSGDGIEQFF. The DNA for the CDR3 is TGTGCCTGGAGCGGTAGCGGAGATGGTATTGAGCAGTTCTTC.

The gene calls are TRBV27 and TRBJ2-1, with D unclear. V was clipped by 4 bases and J by 0 bases, with 19 bases between them. CDR3 length: 18 amino acids. Germline lookup yields CDR1 MNHEY and CDR2 SMNVEV (reference sequence). The CDR3 region is CASSSLVLIDDSYNEQFF. CDR3 bases: TGTGCCAGCAGTTCCCTCGTCCTAATAGACGACTCCTACAATGAGCAGTTCTTC.

The genes are TRBV9 and TRBJ2-2; no definite D call. Trimming cost V 0 bases and J 4 bases, with 16 bases left between them. Germline values: CDR1 SGDLS, CDR2 YYNGEE. The CDR3 sequence is 17 residues long. This CDR3 is CASSVEVDRVATGELFF. The CDR3 DNA reads as TGTGCCAGCAGCGTAGAAGTGGATCGGGTGGCCACCGGGGAGCTGTTTTTT. The full variable domain, with the rest looked up from reference TRBV9 and TRBJ2-2, is DSGVTQTPKHLITATGQRVTLRCSPRSGDLSVYWYQQSLDQGLQFLIQYYNGEERAKGNILERFSAQQFPDLHSELNLSSLELGDSALYFCASSVEVDRVATGELFFGEGSRLTVL.

J is TRBJ2-2 and V is TRBV30; unclear D gene. The CDR3 extends over 11 amino acids. V lost 5 bases and J lost 4, with 5 bases in between. Per germline, CDR1 GTSNPN and CDR2 SVGIG (reference sequence). CDR3 DNA: TGTGCCTGGGACTTCACCGGGGAGCTGTTTTTT. This sequence encodes CAWDFTGELFF.

The V call is TRBV5-4, the J call TRBJ2-3; D gene ambiguous. This CDR3 region has 15 residues. V lost 4 bases and J lost 2, with 14 bases in between. Germline assignment: CDR1 SGHNT and CDR2 YYREEE (reference sequence). CDR3 nucleotides: TGTGCCAGCAGCCCCCGGCCGGAGATCACAGATACGCAGTATTTT. Protein sequence: CASSPRPEITDTQYF.

This CDR3 is CASSPGFGPLQETQYF. In DNA form, the CDR3 reads TGTGCCAGCTCACCAGGATTTGGCCCGCTACAAGAGACCCAGTACTTC. V usage is TRBV18 and J usage is TRBJ2-5; D uncertain. Germline V gene sequence: CDR1 KGHSH, CDR2 LQKENI. Deletions cut 2 bases from V and 2 bases from J, with 15 bases between. The CDR3 has 16 amino acids.

The chain employs TRBV12-3 or TRBV12-4 and TRBJ2-1, with D possibly matching TRBD2 (6 bases). The CDR3 contains 13 residues. Trimming took 7 bases from V and 4 from J, leaving 11 bases between them. In DNA form, the CDR3 reads TGTGCCAGCATTCTGGAGGGTTACAATGAGCAGTTCTTC. Residues: CASILEGYNEQFF.

V gene TRBV7-3 combines with J gene TRBJ2-1, with 7 bases identical to TRBD1. This CDR3 is built from 18 residues. From germline, CDR1 is SGHTA and CDR2 FQGTGA. Trimming removed 2 bases from V and 0 bases from J; junction bases left unmatched: 10. The CDR3: CASSLGERGPSSYNEQFF. In nucleotides, the CDR3 is TGTGCCAGCAGCTTAGGAGAAAGGGGGCCGAGCTCCTACAATGAGCAGTTCTTC. The variable domain in full, with the rest retrieved from reference TRBV7-3 and TRBJ2-1, is GAGVSQTPSNKVTEKGKYVELRCDPISGHTALYWYRQSLGQGPEFLIYFQGTGAADDSGLPNDRFFAVRPEGSVSTLKIQRTERGDSAVYLCASSLGERGPSSYNEQFFGPGTRLTVL.

V is TRBV6-5 and J is TRBJ2-6; D tentatively fits TRBD1 or TRBD2 (6 bases each). CDR1 is MNHEY, CDR2 SVGAGI, per germline. Trimming shortened V by 7 bases and J by 2 bases, and 12 bases separated the two germline ends. The length of the CDR3 is 15 residues. The DNA for the CDR3 is TGTGCCAGCAACGGAGGGGGGACTGGGGCCAACGTCCTGACTTTC. Translation gives CASNGGGTGANVLTF.

The rearrangement links TRBV27 to TRBJ2-2, with 9 bases aligning to TRBD2. The ends lost 5 bases at V and 4 bases at J; junction bases unmatched: 8. The CDR3 is 16 residues long. Germline V gene lookup returns CDR1 MNHEY and CDR2 SMNVEV (reference sequence). In nucleotides, the CDR3 is TGTGCCAGCAGTACTATAGGGACTAGCATCACCGGGGAGCTGTTTTTT. It encodes CASSTIGTSITGELFF.

The chain links TRBV10-1 to TRBJ2-2; TRBD2 matches at 8 bases. Germline assignment: CDR1 WNHNN and CDR2 SYGVQD (reference sequence). This CDR3 is 21 amino acids long. Trimming took 7 bases from V and 3 from J; bases not matched to a gene: 25. The CDR3 DNA follows: TGCGCCAGCACCCGATTAAGGTCACTAAACACCGGGACTAGAGACACCGGGGAGCTGTTTTTT. Its translation: CASTRLRSLNTGTRDTGELFF.

The V and J genes are TRBV18 and TRBJ2-1; TRBD2 is a possible D gene (5 bases). The germline CDR1 and CDR2 sequences are KGHSH and LQKENI. The CDR3 spans 16 residues. Trimming removed 2 bases at V and 5 bases at J, with 16 bases between. In DNA form, the CDR3 reads TGTGCCAGCTCACCATCCCCCGGGGTCGGGAACAATGAGCAGTTCTTC. Translation: CASSPSPGVGNNEQFF.

In nucleotides, the CDR3 is TGTGCCAGCAGAAACAGGGCAGGGTACACTGAAGCTTTCTTT. Residues: CASRNRAGYTEAFF. V gene TRBV5-4 combines with J gene TRBJ1-1, with a possible D match to TRBD1 (6 bases). V was cut by 5 bases and J by 3 bases, with 14 bases left in between. Germline CDR1 SGHNT, CDR2 YYREEE (reference sequence). CDR3 size: 14 residues.

This chain joins TRBV30 and TRBJ2-2, with a possible D match to TRBD1 (6 bases). The germline CDR1 and CDR2 sequences are GTSNPN and SVGIG (reference sequence). Trimming took 4 bases from V and 5 from J, leaving 8 bases between them. This CDR3 is 12 amino acids long. This CDR3 reads CAWTGTTGELFF. The CDR3 bases are TGTGCCTGGACAGGGACAACCGGGGAGCTGTTTTTT.

This clone was found once. The chain is built from TRBV30 and TRBJ2-2; D is uncertain. The germline V gene has CDR1 GTSNPN and CDR2 SVGIG (reference sequence). This CDR3 comprises 11 residues. V lost 8 bases and J lost 5, with 9 bases in between. For the CDR3, the DNA is TGTGCCGGCCAGGTAACCGGGGAGCTGTTTTTT. Translation gives CAGQVTGELFF. The whole variable domain, filled in from reference TRBV30 and TRBJ2-2, reads SQTIHQWPATLVQPVGSPLSLECTVEGTSNPNLYWYRQAAGRGLQLLFYSVGIGQISSEVPQNLSASRPQDRQFILSSKKLLLSDSGFYLCAGQVTGELFFGEGSRLTVL.